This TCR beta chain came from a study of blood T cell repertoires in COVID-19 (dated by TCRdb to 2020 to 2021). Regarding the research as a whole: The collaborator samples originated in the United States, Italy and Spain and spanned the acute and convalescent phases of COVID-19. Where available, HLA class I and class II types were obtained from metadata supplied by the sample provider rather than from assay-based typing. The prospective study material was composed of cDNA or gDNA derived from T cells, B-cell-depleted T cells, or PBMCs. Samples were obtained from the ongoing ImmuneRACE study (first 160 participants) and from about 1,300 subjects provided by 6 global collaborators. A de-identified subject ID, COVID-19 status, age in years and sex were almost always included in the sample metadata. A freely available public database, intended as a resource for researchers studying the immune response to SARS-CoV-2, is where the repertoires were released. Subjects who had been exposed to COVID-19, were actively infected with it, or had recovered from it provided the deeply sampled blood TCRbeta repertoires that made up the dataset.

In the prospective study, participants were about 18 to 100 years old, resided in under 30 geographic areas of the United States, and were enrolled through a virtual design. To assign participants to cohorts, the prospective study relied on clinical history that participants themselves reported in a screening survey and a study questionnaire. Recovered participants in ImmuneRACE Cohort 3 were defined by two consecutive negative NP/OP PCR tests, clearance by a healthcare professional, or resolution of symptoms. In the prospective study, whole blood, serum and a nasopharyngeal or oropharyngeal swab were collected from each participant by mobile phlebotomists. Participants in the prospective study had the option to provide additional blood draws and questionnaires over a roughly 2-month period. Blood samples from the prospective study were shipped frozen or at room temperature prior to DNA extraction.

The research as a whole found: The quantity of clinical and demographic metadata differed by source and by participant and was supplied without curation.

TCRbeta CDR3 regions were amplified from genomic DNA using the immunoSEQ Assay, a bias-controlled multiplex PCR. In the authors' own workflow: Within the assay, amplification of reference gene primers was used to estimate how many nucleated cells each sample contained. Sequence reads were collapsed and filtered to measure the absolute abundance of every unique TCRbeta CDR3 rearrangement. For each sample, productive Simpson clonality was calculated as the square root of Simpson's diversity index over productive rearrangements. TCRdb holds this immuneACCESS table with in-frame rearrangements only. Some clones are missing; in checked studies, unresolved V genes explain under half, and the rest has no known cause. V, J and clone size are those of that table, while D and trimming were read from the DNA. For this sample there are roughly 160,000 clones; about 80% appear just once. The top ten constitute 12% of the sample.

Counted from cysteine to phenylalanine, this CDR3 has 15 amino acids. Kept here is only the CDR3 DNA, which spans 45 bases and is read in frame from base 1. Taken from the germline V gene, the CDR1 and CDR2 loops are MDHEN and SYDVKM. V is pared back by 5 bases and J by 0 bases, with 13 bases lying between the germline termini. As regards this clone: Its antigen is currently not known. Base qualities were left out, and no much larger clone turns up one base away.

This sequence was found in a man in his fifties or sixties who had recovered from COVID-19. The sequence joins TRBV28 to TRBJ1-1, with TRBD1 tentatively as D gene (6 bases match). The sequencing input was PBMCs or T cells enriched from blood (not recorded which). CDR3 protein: CASSLYRVMNTEAFF. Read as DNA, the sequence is TGTGCCAGCAGTCTCTACAGGGTTATGAACACTGAAGCTTTCTTT.